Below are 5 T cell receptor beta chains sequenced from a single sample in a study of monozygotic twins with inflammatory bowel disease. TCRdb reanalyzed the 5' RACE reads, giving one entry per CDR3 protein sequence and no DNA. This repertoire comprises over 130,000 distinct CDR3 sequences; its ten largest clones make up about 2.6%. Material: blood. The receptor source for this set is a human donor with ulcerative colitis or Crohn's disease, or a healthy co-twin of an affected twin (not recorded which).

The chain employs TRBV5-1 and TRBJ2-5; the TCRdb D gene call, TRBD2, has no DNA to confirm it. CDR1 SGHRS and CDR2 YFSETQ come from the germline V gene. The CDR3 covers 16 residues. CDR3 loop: CASSSTPGLAGETQYF.

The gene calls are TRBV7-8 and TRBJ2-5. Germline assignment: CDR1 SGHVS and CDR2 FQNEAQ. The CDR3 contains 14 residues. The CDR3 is CASSADGYLETQYF.

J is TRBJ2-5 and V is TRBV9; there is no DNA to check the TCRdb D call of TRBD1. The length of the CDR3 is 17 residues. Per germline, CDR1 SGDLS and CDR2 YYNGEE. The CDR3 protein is CASSPTRGTALRETQYF.

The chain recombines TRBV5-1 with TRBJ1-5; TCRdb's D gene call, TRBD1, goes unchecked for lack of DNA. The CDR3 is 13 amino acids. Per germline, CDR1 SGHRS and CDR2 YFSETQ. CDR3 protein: CASARDSNQPQHF.

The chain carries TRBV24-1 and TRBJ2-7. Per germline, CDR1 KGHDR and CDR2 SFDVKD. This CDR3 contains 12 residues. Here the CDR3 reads CATSDQYYEQYF.